One sample yielded the 2 T cell receptor beta chains listed below, sequenced in a study of vaccination effects on CD4 cells after COVID-19 (dated by TCRdb to 2021 to 2024). Library preparation was by the immunoSEQ multiplex PCR assay. TCRdb re-hosts the immuneACCESS table, in-frame sequences only. Its copies lack some clones; in the studies checked, an unresolved V gene accounts for under half of them, and the cause for the rest is not known. The sample contains 65,000 to 80,000 clones, roughly three quarters of them found a single time. Roughly 2% of the sample rests with the top ten. After around 10 days of culture, CD4+ T cells were isolated with the EasySep CD4+ T cell isolation kit. These receptors lack a known antigen. The sequences come from CD4+ T cells from PBMCs cultured without peptide, collected before COVID-19 vaccination. The receptors originated from a human donor who received a COVID-19 vaccine.

The chain employs TRBV7-9 and TRBJ2-5; 11 bases match TRBD1. From germline, CDR1 is SEHNR and CDR2 FQNEAQ (reference sequence). The J segment lost 5 bases and the V segment lost 5 bases, leaving 7 bases of the junction unmatched. The CDR3 has 15 amino acids. The CDR3 reads CASSRWTGGPETQYF. DNA of the CDR3: TGTGCCAGCAGCCGATGGACAGGGGGCCCGGAGACCCAGTACTTC.

The CDR3 protein is CASSAPGQGTYEQYV. The CDR3 DNA sequence: TGTGCCAGCTCGGCCCCGGGACAGGGGACCTACGAGCAGTACGTC. This sequence joins TRBV28 and TRBJ2-7; TRBD1 aligns across 10 bases. The V gene end was trimmed by 8 bases and the J gene end by 2 bases; junction bases not matched to a gene: 9. Germline V lookup: CDR1 MDHEN, CDR2 SYDVKM. The CDR3 consists of 15 residues.